One and the same sample provided the 3 T cell receptor beta chains below, sequenced in a study of blood T cell repertoires in COVID-19. Assay: immunoSEQ multiplex PCR; the TCRdb copy retains only in-frame clones and omits some. Here the sample spans 150,000 to 200,000 clones, about 85% being singletons. The sample comprised peripheral blood. These receptors all stem from a woman older than 75 in a cohort sampled during active or convalescent COVID-19.

The chain recombines TRBV13 with TRBJ1-3; no definite D call. CDR1 and CDR2 from the germline V gene are PRHDT and FYEKMQ (reference sequence). Trimming left V 2 bases short and J 1 base short, with 18 bases between. The CDR3 is 18 amino acids. The CDR3 sequence: CASSLIWREAVSGNTIYF. Here the CDR3 DNA reads TGTGCCAGCAGCTTAATTTGGCGGGAGGCTGTTTCTGGAAACACCATATATTTT.

This clone has only a few counts. J is TRBJ2-3 and V is TRBV10-1, with TRBD1 as a possible D gene (6 bases). Germline CDR1 is WNHNN and CDR2 is SYGVQD (reference sequence). CDR3 size: 14 residues. Trimming took off 5 bases at V and 2 bases at J, with 11 bases between the two ends. The CDR3 spells CASSLQGPTDTQYF. CDR3 in DNA: TGCGCCAGCAGTTTACAGGGCCCCACAGATACGCAGTATTTT.

V usage is TRBV19 and J usage is TRBJ1-1; no clear D gene. The CDR3 consists of 14 residues. V lost 5 bases and J lost 4, with 14 bases in between. Germline CDR1 and CDR2: LNHDA and SQIVND (reference sequence). CDR3 nucleotides: TGTGCCAGTAGTCGCCCCGTCGGAGTCACTGAAGCTTTCTTT. Its protein is CASSRPVGVTEAFF.